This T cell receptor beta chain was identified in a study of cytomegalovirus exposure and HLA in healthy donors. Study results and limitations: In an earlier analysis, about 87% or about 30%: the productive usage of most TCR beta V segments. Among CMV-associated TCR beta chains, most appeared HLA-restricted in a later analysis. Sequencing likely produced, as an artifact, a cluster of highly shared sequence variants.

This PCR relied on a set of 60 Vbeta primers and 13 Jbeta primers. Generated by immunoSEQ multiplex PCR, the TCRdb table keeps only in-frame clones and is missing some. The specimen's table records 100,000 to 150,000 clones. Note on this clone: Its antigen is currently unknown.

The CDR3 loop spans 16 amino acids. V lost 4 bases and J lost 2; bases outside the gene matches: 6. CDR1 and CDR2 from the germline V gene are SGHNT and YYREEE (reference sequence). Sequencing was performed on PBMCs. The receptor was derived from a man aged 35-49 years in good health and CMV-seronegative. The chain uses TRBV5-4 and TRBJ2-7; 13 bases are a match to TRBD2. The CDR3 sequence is CASSDQTSGRTYEQYF. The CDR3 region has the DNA TGTGCCAGCAGCGATCAGACTAGCGGGAGGACCTACGAGCAGTACTTC.